The T cell receptor (beta chain) under discussion was sequenced for a study of T cell responses to AZD1222 COVID-19 vaccine. This clone was seen a single time. Profiled with immunoSEQ multiplex PCR; TCRdb holds only in-frame clones, not every one. Here the sample spans 130,000 to 150,000 clones, 90% to 95% being singletons. The sequenced sample was peripheral blood, obtained on day 0 of AZD1222 vaccination. This receptor was obtained from an adult in good health.

In nucleotides, the CDR3 is TGCAGCGTTGAATCGAGGGGGCGGGGTGGCTACACCTTC. Its protein product is CSVESRGRGGYTF. The V gene is TRBV29-1, the J gene TRBJ1-2, with 7 positions matching TRBD1. Germline V gives CDR1 SQVTM, CDR2 ANQGSEA. The CDR3 runs 13 residues. The J segment lost 7 bases and the V segment lost 2 bases, leaving 7 bases of the junction unmatched.